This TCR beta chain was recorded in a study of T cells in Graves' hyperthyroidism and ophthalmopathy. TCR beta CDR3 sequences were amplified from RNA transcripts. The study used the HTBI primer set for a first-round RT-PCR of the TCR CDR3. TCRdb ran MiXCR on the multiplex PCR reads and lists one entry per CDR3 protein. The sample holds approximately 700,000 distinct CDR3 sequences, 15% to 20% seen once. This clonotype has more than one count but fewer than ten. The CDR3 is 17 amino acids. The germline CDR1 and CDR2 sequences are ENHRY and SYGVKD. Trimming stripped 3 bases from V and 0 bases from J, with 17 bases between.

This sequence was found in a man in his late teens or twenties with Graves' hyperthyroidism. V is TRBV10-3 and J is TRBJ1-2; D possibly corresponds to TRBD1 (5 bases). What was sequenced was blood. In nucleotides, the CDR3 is TGTGCCATCAGTGAAGGGACGGTACTAACCCCTAACTATGGCTACACCTTC. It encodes CAISEGTVLTPNYGYTF.